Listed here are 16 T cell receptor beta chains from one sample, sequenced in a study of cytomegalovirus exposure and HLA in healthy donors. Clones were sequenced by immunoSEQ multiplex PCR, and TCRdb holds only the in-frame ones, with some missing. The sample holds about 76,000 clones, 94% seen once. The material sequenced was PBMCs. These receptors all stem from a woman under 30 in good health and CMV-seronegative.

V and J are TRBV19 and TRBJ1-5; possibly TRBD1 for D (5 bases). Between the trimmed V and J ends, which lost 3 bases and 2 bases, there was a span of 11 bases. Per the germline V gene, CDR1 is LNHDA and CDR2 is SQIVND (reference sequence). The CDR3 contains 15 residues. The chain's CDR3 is CASSIEGTRNQPQHF. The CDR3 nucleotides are TGTGCCAGTAGTATTGAAGGGACTCGCAATCAGCCCCAGCATTTT.

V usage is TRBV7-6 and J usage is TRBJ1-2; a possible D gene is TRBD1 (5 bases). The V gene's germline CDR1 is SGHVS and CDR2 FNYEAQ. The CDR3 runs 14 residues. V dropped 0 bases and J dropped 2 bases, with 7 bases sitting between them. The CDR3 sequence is CASSLAAGNYGYTF. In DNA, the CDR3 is TGTGCCAGCAGCTTAGCTGCAGGGAACTATGGCTACACCTTC.

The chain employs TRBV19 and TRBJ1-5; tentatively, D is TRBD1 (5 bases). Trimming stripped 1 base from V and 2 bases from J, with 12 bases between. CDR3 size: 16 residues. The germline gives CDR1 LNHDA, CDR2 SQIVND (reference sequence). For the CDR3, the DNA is TGTGCCAGTAGTATAGCAAGCAGGGCTGGCAATCAGCCCCAGCATTTT. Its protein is CASSIASRAGNQPQHF.

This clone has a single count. CDR3 protein: CASSIYRGWDNSPLHF. The CDR3 coding sequence is TGTGCCAGCAGCATATACAGGGGGTGGGATAATTCACCCCTCCACTTT. The rearrangement joins TRBV13 to TRBJ1-6; 8 nucleotides match TRBD1. Germline-derived CDR1 and CDR2 are PRHDT and FYEKMQ (reference sequence). CDR3 length: 16 amino acids. The V gene end was trimmed by 5 bases and the J gene end by 5 bases; junction bases not matched to a gene: 8.

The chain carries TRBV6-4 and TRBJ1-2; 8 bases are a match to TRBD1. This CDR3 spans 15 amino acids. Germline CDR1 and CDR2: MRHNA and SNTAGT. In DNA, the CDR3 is TGTGCGACCCACCGACAGGGGCTCGACGACTATGGCTACACCTTC. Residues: CATHRQGLDDYGYTF.

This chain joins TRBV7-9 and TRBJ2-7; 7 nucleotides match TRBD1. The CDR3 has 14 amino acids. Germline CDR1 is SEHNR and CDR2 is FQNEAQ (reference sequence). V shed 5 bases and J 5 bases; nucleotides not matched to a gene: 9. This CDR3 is CASSPGGPRNEQYF. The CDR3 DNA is TGTGCCAGCAGCCCAGGGGGACCCCGGAACGAGCAGTACTTC.

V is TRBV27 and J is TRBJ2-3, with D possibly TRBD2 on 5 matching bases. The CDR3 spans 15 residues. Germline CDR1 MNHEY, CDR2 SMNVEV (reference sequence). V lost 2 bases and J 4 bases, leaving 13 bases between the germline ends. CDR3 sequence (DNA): TGTGCCAGCAGTTTACGGGGTGTATTGCCAGATACGCAGTATTTT. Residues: CASSLRGVLPDTQYF.

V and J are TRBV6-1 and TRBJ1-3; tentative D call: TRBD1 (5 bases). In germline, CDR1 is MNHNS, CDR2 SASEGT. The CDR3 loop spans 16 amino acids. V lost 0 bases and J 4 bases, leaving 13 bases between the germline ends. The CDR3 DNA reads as TGTGCCAGCAGTGAAGCAGACAGCGCGGGGGGAAACACCATATATTTT. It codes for CASSEADSAGGNTIYF.

The CDR3 reads CASSADLAGGYNEQFF. Here the CDR3 DNA reads TGTGCCAGCAGCGCGGATCTAGCGGGGGGTTACAATGAGCAGTTCTTC. The chain carries TRBV9 and TRBJ2-1, with 11 bases fitting TRBD2. V trimming: 3 bases; J trimming: 4 bases; junction bases outside the gene matches: 6. The CDR3 totals 16 residues. Germline V gene sequence: CDR1 SGDLS, CDR2 YYNGEE. The complete variable domain, with remaining parts taken from reference TRBV9 and TRBJ2-1, reads DSGVTQTPKHLITATGQRVTLRCSPRSGDLSVYWYQQSLDQGLQFLIQYYNGEERAKGNILERFSAQQFPDLHSELNLSSLELGDSALYFCASSADLAGGYNEQFFGPGTRLTVL.

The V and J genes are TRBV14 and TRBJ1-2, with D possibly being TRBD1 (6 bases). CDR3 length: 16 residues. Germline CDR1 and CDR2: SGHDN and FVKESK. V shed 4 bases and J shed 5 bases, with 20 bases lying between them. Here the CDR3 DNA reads TGTGCCAGCAGCCGTGAACAGGGCACCCCTACGTATGGCTACACCTTC. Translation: CASSREQGTPTYGYTF.

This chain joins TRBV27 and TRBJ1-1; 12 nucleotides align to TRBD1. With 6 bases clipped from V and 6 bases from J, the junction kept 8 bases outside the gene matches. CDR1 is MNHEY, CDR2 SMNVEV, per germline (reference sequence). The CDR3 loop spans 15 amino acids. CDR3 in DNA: TGTGCCAGCAGCCAGGGGACAGGGGGCCGTGCTGAAGCTTTCTTT. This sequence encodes CASSQGTGGRAEAFF.

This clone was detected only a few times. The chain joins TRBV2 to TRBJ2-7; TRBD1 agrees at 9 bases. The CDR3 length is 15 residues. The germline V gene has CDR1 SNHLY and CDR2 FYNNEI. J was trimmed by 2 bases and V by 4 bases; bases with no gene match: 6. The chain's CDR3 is CASSVRGQGTYEQYF. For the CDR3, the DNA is TGTGCCAGCAGTGTTAGGGGACAGGGAACCTACGAGCAGTACTTC.

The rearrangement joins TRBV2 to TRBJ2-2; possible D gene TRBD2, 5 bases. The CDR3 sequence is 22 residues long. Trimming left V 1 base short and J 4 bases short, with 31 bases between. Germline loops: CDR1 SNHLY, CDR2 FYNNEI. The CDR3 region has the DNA TGTGCCAGCAGTGAAGGTGGGATGGAGGTAATACCACTCCGCGATTGCACCGGGGAGCTGTTTTTT. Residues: CASSEGGMEVIPLRDCTGELFF.

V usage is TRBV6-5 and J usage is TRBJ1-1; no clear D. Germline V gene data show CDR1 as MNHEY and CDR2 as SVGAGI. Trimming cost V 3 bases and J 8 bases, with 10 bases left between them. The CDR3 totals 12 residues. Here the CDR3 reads CASSYSGKEAFF. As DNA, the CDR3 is TGTGCCAGCAGTTATAGCGGGAAAGAAGCTTTCTTT.

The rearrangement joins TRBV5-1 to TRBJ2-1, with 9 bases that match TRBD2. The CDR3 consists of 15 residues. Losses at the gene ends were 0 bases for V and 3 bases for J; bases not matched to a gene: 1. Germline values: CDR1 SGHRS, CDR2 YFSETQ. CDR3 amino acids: CASSLGRGGYNEQFF. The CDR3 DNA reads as TGCGCCAGCAGCTTGGGGCGGGGGGGCTACAATGAGCAGTTCTTC.

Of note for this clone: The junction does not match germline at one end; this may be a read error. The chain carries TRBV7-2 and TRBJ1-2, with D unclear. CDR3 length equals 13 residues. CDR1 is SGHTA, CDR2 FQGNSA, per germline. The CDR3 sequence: CASTLKRAYGYTF. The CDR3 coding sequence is TGTGCCAGCACCTTAAAGCGGGCCTATGGCTACACCTTC.